This T cell receptor beta chain emerged from a study of spatial heterogeneity in lung cancer (dated by TCRdb to about 2019). Study-level background: Beta-chain transcripts were consistently detected in greater numbers than alpha-chain transcripts, which likely reflected higher beta-chain transcript abundance. In non-small cell lung cancer, the study made a quantitative comparison of TCR alpha and beta repertoires among multiple tumor regions, matched nontumor lung and blood. TCR transcript counts in tumor regions correlated strongly with a T cell transcriptional module score from matched bulk RNA-seq. The study linked features of the TCR repertoire to counts of nonsynonymous mutations, which were determined by whole-exome sequencing of tumor tissue. At surgery, both alpha and beta chains were TCR-sequenced in more than 200 tumor regions, fewer than 80 matched nontumor lung samples and a few dozen PBMC samples. In the raw uncorrected reads, each unique combination of TCR and UMI appeared more than ten times on average. Broad study findings and their caveats: TCR-seq coverage of tumor T cells was estimated at only 7% to 8% for alpha chains and around 14% for beta chains. Additional single-cell paired TCR alpha and beta sequencing was considered necessary to confirm, at a functional level, the hypothesis that regional TCRs recognize regional mutations. The number of expanded intratumoral alpha and beta TCRs correlated with the tumor nonsynonymous mutation count. The count of ubiquitous expanded TCRs correlated with the count of ubiquitous nonsynonymous mutations, and the count of regional expanded TCRs correlated with the count of regional nonsynonymous mutations.

The method was 5' RACE. Sequencer: NextSeq 500. In the TCR library protocol, a unique molecular identifier was attached to each TCR cDNA molecule so that PCR and sequencing errors could be corrected. The authors' pipeline ran thus. TCR identification, UMI-based error correction and CDR3 extraction were performed with Decombinator tools. TCRs above a frequency of 2 per 1,000, corresponding to the top 1% of the tumor frequency distribution, were defined as expanded. Expanded tumor TCRs statistically deemed absent (corrected P<0.05) from at least one tumor region were classed as regional, and all other expanded tumor TCRs were classed as ubiquitous. Renyi diversity was calculated using the R vegan package after each repertoire was subsampled 100 times to 5,000 TCRs. CDR3 similarity networks were built from amino acid triplet string-kernel similarity, connecting CDR3s with pairwise similarity above 0.82. Through fastp at Q25 and MiXCR, TCRdb rebuilt clones from the public reads, retaining in-frame beta chains. Rows matching on CDR3 protein sequence are summarized as one entry with the most common DNA and genes. The V and J calls shown here were made by TCRdb, not taken from the authors' results. This sample is represented by 9,000 to 13,000 distinct CDR3 sequences; approximately 7.2% of them were singletons. The ten top clones hold about 22% of the sample.

The sample's time point label, decoded: sample taken at primary tumor resection. Samples were obtained from approximately 77 patients with early-stage, untreated non-small cell lung cancer from the lung TRACERx cohort. TCR sequencing used whole RNA extracted from tumor and nontumor lung tissue, or from cryopreserved PBMC samples, without cell sorting. Only patients with enough RNA available from two or more tumor regions were chosen for TCR sequencing. Tumor and adjacent nontumor lung specimens were reviewed by a lung pathologist before selection. The CDR3 sequence holds 16 residues, the cysteine and phenylalanine included. The entry retains the CDR3 DNA only, 48 bases that are in frame from base 1. From the germline V gene, CDR1 is MDHEN and CDR2 is SYDVKM. After removal of 4 bases from V and 8 bases from J, the junction retains 11 bases not matched to a gene. This clonotype occurred many times. This receptor's antigen is unknown. No base quality information exists; no much larger clone differs at one position.

This specimen consisted of lung tumor tissue, obtained at surgery. Recombination linked TRBV28 to TRBJ2-1; the junction holds 10 bases that match TRBD1. The sequence derives from a female donor with early-stage non-small cell lung cancer. The DNA reads as follows: TGTGCCAGCAGTTCCTCCGGGACAGGGGCGGTCCATGAGCAGTTCTTC. Its translation reads: CASSSSGTGAVHEQFF.